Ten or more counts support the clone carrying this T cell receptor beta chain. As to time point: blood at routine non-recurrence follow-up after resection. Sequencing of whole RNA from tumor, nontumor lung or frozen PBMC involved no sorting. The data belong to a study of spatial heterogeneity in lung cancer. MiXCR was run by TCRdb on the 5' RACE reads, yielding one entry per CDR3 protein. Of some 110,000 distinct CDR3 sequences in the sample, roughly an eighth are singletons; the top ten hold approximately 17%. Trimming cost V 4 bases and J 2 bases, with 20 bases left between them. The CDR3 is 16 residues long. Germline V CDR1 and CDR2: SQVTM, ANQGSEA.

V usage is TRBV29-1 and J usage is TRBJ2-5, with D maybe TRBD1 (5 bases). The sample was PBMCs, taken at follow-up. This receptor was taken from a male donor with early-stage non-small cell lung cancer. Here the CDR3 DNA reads TGCAGCGTTGGGGCTAATAGGGGTCCCCAACAAGAGACCCAGTACTTC. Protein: CSVGANRGPQQETQYF.